This T cell receptor beta chain stems from a study of cytomegalovirus exposure and HLA in healthy donors. Study background: The 90 to 150 validation repertoires, a later analysis reported, used the same platform as the approximately 630 first-cohort repertoires. Findings of the study overall: Rare TCR sequences predominated, though certain public TCRs were found in many donors. There were a few CMV-associated chains whose specificity for CMV antigens was confirmed in vitro.

Germline V gene data show CDR1 as SNHLY and CDR2 as FYNNEI. J gave up 2 bases and V 8 bases, and 3 bases lay outside the gene matches. The CDR3 loop spans 14 amino acids. A remark on this clone: No antigen is known for it.

Produced via immunoSEQ multiplex PCR; TCRdb's table is partial and in-frame only. The sample lists more than 200,000 clones, about 90% occurring once. The TCR sequence derives from a man between 18 and 35 years old in good health and CMV-seropositive. The chain links TRBV2 to TRBJ2-6; 7 bases are a match to TRBD2. Sequenced sample: PBMCs. CDR3 amino acids: CASQGRAGANVLTF. DNA of the CDR3: TGTGCCAGCCAAGGGAGGGCTGGGGCCAACGTCCTGACTTTC.